Detailed here is one TCR beta chain. Its antigen is not yet known. Base-call qualities are not available, and no considerably larger clone is one nucleotide away. Standard classification criteria for type 1 or type 2 diabetes were met by all diabetic patients, and glucose and C-peptide were assessed by WHO-recommended methods. Exclusion applied to any donor with other autoimmune diseases or infections within the previous four weeks. Around 10 milliliters of peripheral blood were drawn from each participant. LymphoPrep density separation was used to isolate PBMCs. The entry originates in a study of type 1 and type 2 diabetes patients (dated by TCRdb to the mid-2010s). Looking at the study overall: About nine type 1 diabetes patients, four type 2 diabetes patients and roughly 6 nondiabetic controls, all recruited in China, made up the cohort. Paired-end sequencing of TCRbeta libraries was performed on Illumina HiSeq 2000 or MiSeq instruments. A total of under 25,000,000 paired-end reads were generated across the whole study. Across the study, CD4+ and CD8+ T cells were positively selected from PBMCs using CD4 or CD8 MicroBeads on MACS columns. The study used high-throughput sequencing to profile TCRbeta repertoires and compare individuals with type 1 diabetes, type 2 diabetes and no diabetes. V gene usage was similar between roughly 19-cycle and 25-cycle amplification, suggesting similar primer efficiencies and random PCR bias. Type 2 diabetes patients served as a disease comparison group for the type 1 diabetes patients. Paper-wide results and their limitations: In both CD4+ and CD8+ T cells, type 2 diabetes repertoires were highly diverse, with diversity significantly greater than that of type 1 diabetes repertoires. Study groups were not matched for age and gender, which possibly biased interpretation. Because only a limited number of T2D and control samples were sequenced, some T1D-only HECs might also be present in more T2D or control samples. Type 2 diabetes and control samples had highly correlated V and J gene usage patterns, with an average between-sample correlation of approximately 0.97. Type 2 diabetes patients had few highly-expanded CD4+ clones, median one, accounting for a median roughly 3.9% of reads.

The sequencing machine was an Illumina MiSeq. TCRbeta CDR3 amplification used genomic DNA from the sorted T cell subsets as template. The TCRbeta CDR3 region was amplified by multiplex PCR with 30 forward and 13 reverse primers. AMPure XP beads were used to purify the PCR products, after which a second roughly 25-cycle PCR added indices and adaptors. Before sequencing, libraries were gel-purified with the QIAquick Gel Extraction Kit. The paper's processing steps were these. FLASH was used to merge the paired-end reads, and IgBLAST was used to align the reads to IMGT V, D and J germline references. Reads with below 70% alignment identity to germline references were discarded, leaving 9.5 million to 13 million reads study-wide. CDR3 boundaries, reading frame and productivity were assigned following IMGT definitions. Clones at or above 1% of reads were defined as highly-expanded clones, and diversity was measured by normalized Shannon entropy. Unpaired two-tailed t-tests were used to test group differences in Shannon entropy. TCRdb reworked the public reads: Q25 trimming with fastp, MiXCR clone assembly, productive beta chains retained. Identical CDR3 protein sequences are pooled into one entry, listed with their most common genes and DNA. TCRdb, not the original authors, processed these V and J calls. The sample data list 250,000 to 300,000 distinct CDR3 sequences, and approximately 45% of these were observed just once. Clones ranked in the top ten supply roughly 15% of the sample.

The clonotype comes from a man aged 18 to 35 with type 2 diabetes. What was sequenced was peripheral blood mononuclear cells (PBMCs).

The nucleotides are TGCAGTGCTAGGACAGGGGCATCCTACGAGCAGTACTTC. This is translated as CSARTGASYEQYF. The rearrangement combines TRBV20-1 with TRBJ2-7; 8 nucleotides in the junction match TRBD1. The CDR3 numbers 13 residues from cysteine through phenylalanine. CDR3 DNA only is kept here, 39 bases in frame from base 1. In the germline V gene (reference sequence), CDR1 corresponds to DFQATT and CDR2 to SNEGSKA. The junction shows trimming of 3 bases on V and 1 base on J, and the gene matches do not reach 2 bases of it.